This is a list of T cell receptor beta chains from one sample in a study of radiotherapy plus CTLA-4 blockade in lung cancer. The protocol was immunoSEQ multiplex PCR, while the TCRdb copy is restricted to in-frame clones and leaves out a portion. The table includes some 73,000 clones, more than 80% detected once. This specimen was peripheral blood, taken from a patient treated with radiotherapy plus ipilimumab. The source of these receptors is a human donor with non-small cell lung cancer who had stable disease on radiotherapy plus ipilimumab. Both conserved end residues are part of each CDR3. The D gene is left open where the match is weak. For some rows the clone size is stated as once, few or many, or as a class when expanded; others skip it.

v_call: TRBV6-6
d_call: TRBD1
clone_size: NA
j_call: TRBJ1-3
cdr3_nt: TGTGCCAGCAGTAGGGGACAGGCCATCTCTGGAAACACCATATATTTT
cdr3_aa: CASSRGQAISGNTIYF

v_call: TRBV27
d_call: TRBD1
clone_size: NA
j_call: TRBJ1-2
cdr3_nt: TGTGCCAGCAGTTTCAACAGGGGGGGCTATGGCTACACCTTC
cdr3_aa: CASSFNRGGYGYTF

v_call: TRBV28
d_call: TRBD1
clone_size: NA
j_call: TRBJ2-3
cdr3_nt: TGTGCCAGCAGTCTCCGGGGACAGGGCTCAGATACGCAGTATTTT
cdr3_aa: CASSLRGQGSDTQYF

v_call: TRBV11-2
d_call: NA
clone_size: NA
j_call: TRBJ2-1
cdr3_nt: TGTGCCAGCAGCCCCCAACAGGGCGACAGTGAGCAGTTCTTC
cdr3_aa: CASSPQQGDSEQFF

v_call: TRBV7-2
d_call: NA
clone_size: NA
j_call: TRBJ2-3
cdr3_nt: TGTGCCAGCAGCCGCCCCACAGATACGCAGTATTTT
cdr3_aa: CASSRPTDTQYF

v_call: TRBV20-1
d_call: NA
clone_size: NA
j_call: TRBJ1-1
cdr3_nt: TGCAGGTCGCAGGGTACTGAAGCTTTCTTT
cdr3_aa: CRSQGTEAFF

v_call: TRBV7-6
d_call: TRBD1
clone_size: NA
j_call: TRBJ1-3
cdr3_nt: TGTGCCAGCAGCTCCACAGGGGGCTCAGCTGGAAACACCATATATTTT
cdr3_aa: CASSSTGGSAGNTIYF

v_call: TRBV28
d_call: NA
clone_size: NA
j_call: TRBJ2-4
cdr3_nt: TGTGCCAGCAGTTCCCAGGGGTTCATTGAGAAAAACATTCAGTACTTC
cdr3_aa: CASSSQGFIEKNIQYF

v_call: TRBV7-2
d_call: NA
clone_size: NA
j_call: TRBJ1-2
cdr3_nt: TGTGCCAGCAGCTTAGATGGGATGTTAAACTATGGCTACACCTTC
cdr3_aa: CASSLDGMLNYGYTF

v_call: TRBV5-1
d_call: NA
clone_size: NA
j_call: TRBJ2-1
cdr3_nt: TGCGCCAGCAGCTTGCGACAACAATACAATGAGCAGTTCTTC
cdr3_aa: CASSLRQQYNEQFF

v_call: TRBV18
d_call: TRBD2
clone_size: NA
j_call: TRBJ2-7
cdr3_nt: TGTGCCAGCTCACGACTAGCGGAAGTTTACGAGCAGTACTTC
cdr3_aa: CASSRLAEVYEQYF

v_call: TRBV21-1
d_call: NA
clone_size: NA
j_call: TRBJ1-2
cdr3_nt: TGTGCCAGCAGCAAGACTGACCAGCTGCAGGGTAGGAGGGTTTACTATGGCTACACCTTC
cdr3_aa: CASSKTDQLQGRRVYYGYTF

v_call: TRBV19
d_call: TRBD1
clone_size: NA
j_call: TRBJ2-1
cdr3_nt: TGTGCCAGTAGTATAGGGGTCACAGGGGGGTTGGGGGAGCAGTTCTTC
cdr3_aa: CASSIGVTGGLGEQFF

v_call: TRBV19
d_call: NA
clone_size: NA
j_call: TRBJ1-2
cdr3_nt: TGTGCCAGTAGTATAGGGCCCCGAACCCCCGATGGCTACACCTTC
cdr3_aa: CASSIGPRTPDGYTF

v_call: TRBV6-1
d_call: TRBD2
clone_size: NA
j_call: TRBJ2-5
cdr3_nt: TGTGCCAGCACTTTAGCGGGAGGGGGAGAGACCCAGTACTTC
cdr3_aa: CASTLAGGGETQYF

v_call: TRBV11-2
d_call: NA
clone_size: NA
j_call: TRBJ1-2
cdr3_nt: TGTGCCAGCAGTCCAAATCACGGATCCCTCCCCGCTGGCTACACCTTC
cdr3_aa: CASSPNHGSLPAGYTF

v_call: TRBV2
d_call: TRBD1
clone_size: NA
j_call: TRBJ1-2
cdr3_nt: TGTGCCAGTCTTGTCCCGGGACAGGGCGGAAACTATGGCTACACCTTC
cdr3_aa: CASLVPGQGGNYGYTF

v_call: TRBV7-3
d_call: NA
clone_size: NA
j_call: TRBJ2-3
cdr3_nt: TGTGCCAGCAGCTTAGCTTTCCCGGATACGCAGTATTTT
cdr3_aa: CASSLAFPDTQYF

v_call: TRBV28
d_call: TRBD1
clone_size: NA
j_call: TRBJ2-7
cdr3_nt: TGTGCCAGCAGTTTATCCGGGACAGGGGGCCGGTACTTC
cdr3_aa: CASSLSGTGGRYF

v_call: TRBV5-4
d_call: TRBD1
clone_size: NA
j_call: TRBJ2-1
cdr3_nt: TGTGCCAGCAGCTTTTGGGGACAGGGGGACAATGAGCAGTTCTTC
cdr3_aa: CASSFWGQGDNEQFF

v_call: TRBV2
d_call: TRBD2
clone_size: NA
j_call: TRBJ2-7
cdr3_nt: TGTGCCAGCAGTAGCGGGAGGGCCTACGAGCAGTACTTC
cdr3_aa: CASSSGRAYEQYF

v_call: TRBV19
d_call: NA
clone_size: NA
j_call: TRBJ2-2
cdr3_nt: TGTGCCAGTAGTATAAGGGGGGAGCTGTTTTTT
cdr3_aa: CASSIRGELFF

v_call: TRBV19
d_call: NA
clone_size: NA
j_call: TRBJ1-5
cdr3_nt: TGTGCCAGTACAGACTATAGCAATCAGCCCCAGCATTTT
cdr3_aa: CASTDYSNQPQHF

v_call: TRBV15
d_call: NA
clone_size: NA
j_call: TRBJ1-2
cdr3_nt: TGTGCCACCAGCAGCCCCAGGCATGGGATTAACTATGGCTACACCTTC
cdr3_aa: CATSSPRHGINYGYTF

v_call: TRBV19
d_call: NA
clone_size: NA
j_call: TRBJ1-2
cdr3_nt: TGTGCCAGTAGTATCGGGGCTCGGGATGGCTACACCTTC
cdr3_aa: CASSIGARDGYTF

v_call: TRBV5-4
d_call: NA
clone_size: NA
j_call: TRBJ1-4
cdr3_nt: TGTGCCAGCAGTTCAGAGGCAACTAATGAAAAACTGTTTTTT
cdr3_aa: CASSSEATNEKLFF

v_call: TRBV5-1
d_call: NA
clone_size: NA
j_call: TRBJ2-1
cdr3_nt: TGCGCCAGCAGCTATAGCGGACCGACCTACAATGAGCAGTTCTTC
cdr3_aa: CASSYSGPTYNEQFF

v_call: TRBV5-6
d_call: NA
clone_size: once
j_call: TRBJ1-3
cdr3_nt: TGCGCCAGCAGCTTGTCCCCGGAGCCTGGAAACACCATATATTTT
cdr3_aa: CASSLSPEPGNTIYF

v_call: TRBV6-1
d_call: NA
clone_size: few
j_call: TRBJ1-2
cdr3_nt: TGTGCCAGCACCAGGACAGTCTATGGCTACACCTTC
cdr3_aa: CASTRTVYGYTF

v_call: TRBV7-2
d_call: NA
clone_size: NA
j_call: TRBJ2-7
cdr3_nt: TGTGCCAGCAGCTTACGGATCACCTACGAGCAGTACTTC
cdr3_aa: CASSLRITYEQYF

v_call: TRBV18
d_call: NA
clone_size: NA
j_call: TRBJ2-5
cdr3_nt: TGTGCCAGCTCACTCGTCTCTCGTGGGGAGACCCAGTACTTC
cdr3_aa: CASSLVSRGETQYF

v_call: TRBV19
d_call: TRBD2
clone_size: NA
j_call: TRBJ2-1
cdr3_nt: TGTGCCAGTAGTATGTCGGCGCTAGCGGGGAACAATGAGCAGTTCTTC
cdr3_aa: CASSMSALAGNNEQFF

v_call: TRBV5-1
d_call: NA
clone_size: NA
j_call: TRBJ2-7
cdr3_nt: TGCGCCAGCAGCTTGGCCATGAGCTCCTACGAGCAGTACTTC
cdr3_aa: CASSLAMSSYEQYF

v_call: TRBV5-1
d_call: NA
clone_size: NA
j_call: TRBJ1-3
cdr3_nt: TGCGCCAGCAGCTTGGGTGAACCTGGAAACACCATATATTTT
cdr3_aa: CASSLGEPGNTIYF

v_call: TRBV4-1
d_call: NA
clone_size: NA
j_call: TRBJ2-7
cdr3_nt: TGCGCCAGCAGCGTAGAGGCAACAGGGATTACCTACGAGCAGTACTTC
cdr3_aa: CASSVEATGITYEQYF

v_call: TRBV7-2
d_call: NA
clone_size: NA
j_call: TRBJ2-5
cdr3_nt: TGTGCCAGCAGCCCGGGGATGGGGGAGACCCAGTACTTC
cdr3_aa: CASSPGMGETQYF

v_call: TRBV29-1
d_call: TRBD1
clone_size: NA
j_call: TRBJ1-2
cdr3_nt: TGCAGCGTTCCTGGGACAGGCGGCTACACCTTC
cdr3_aa: CSVPGTGGYTF

v_call: TRBV6-5
d_call: TRBD1
clone_size: NA
j_call: TRBJ1-5
cdr3_nt: TGTGCCAGCAGGACAGGGAGTTATAGCAATCAGCCCCAGCATTTT
cdr3_aa: CASRTGSYSNQPQHF

v_call: TRBV2
d_call: TRBD1
clone_size: NA
j_call: TRBJ1-5
cdr3_nt: TGTGCCAGCATCGGGACAGGACATAGCAATCAGCCCCAGCATTTT
cdr3_aa: CASIGTGHSNQPQHF

v_call: TRBV11-1
d_call: TRBD2
clone_size: NA
j_call: TRBJ2-1
cdr3_nt: TGTGCCAGCAGTCTATGGACTAGCGGTAGCTCCTACAATGAGCAGTTCTTC
cdr3_aa: CASSLWTSGSSYNEQFF

v_call: TRBV15
d_call: NA
clone_size: NA
j_call: TRBJ1-6
cdr3_nt: TGTGCCACCAGCAGAGATTTGGTCAGGAATTCACCCCTCCACTTT
cdr3_aa: CATSRDLVRNSPLHF

v_call: TRBV19
d_call: NA
clone_size: NA
j_call: TRBJ1-2
cdr3_nt: TGTGCCAGTACCTTTAACTATGGCTACACCTTC
cdr3_aa: CASTFNYGYTF

v_call: TRBV28
d_call: NA
clone_size: NA
j_call: TRBJ1-3
cdr3_nt: TGTGCCAGCAGCGAACGGGGGGCTGGAAACACCATATATTTT
cdr3_aa: CASSERGAGNTIYF

v_call: TRBV28
d_call: NA
clone_size: NA
j_call: TRBJ1-4
cdr3_nt: TGTGCCAGCGTCCCCGGAGGGGAGTGGGAAAAACTGTTTTTT
cdr3_aa: CASVPGGEWEKLFF

v_call: TRBV6-1
d_call: NA
clone_size: NA
j_call: TRBJ2-2
cdr3_nt: TGTGCCAGCCTCGGGGCTCCCCCCGGCCGGGAGCTGTTTTTT
cdr3_aa: CASLGAPPGRELFF

v_call: TRBV19
d_call: TRBD1
clone_size: NA
j_call: TRBJ2-5
cdr3_nt: TGTGCCAGTAATACAGGGGGCGAGACCCAGTACTTC
cdr3_aa: CASNTGGETQYF